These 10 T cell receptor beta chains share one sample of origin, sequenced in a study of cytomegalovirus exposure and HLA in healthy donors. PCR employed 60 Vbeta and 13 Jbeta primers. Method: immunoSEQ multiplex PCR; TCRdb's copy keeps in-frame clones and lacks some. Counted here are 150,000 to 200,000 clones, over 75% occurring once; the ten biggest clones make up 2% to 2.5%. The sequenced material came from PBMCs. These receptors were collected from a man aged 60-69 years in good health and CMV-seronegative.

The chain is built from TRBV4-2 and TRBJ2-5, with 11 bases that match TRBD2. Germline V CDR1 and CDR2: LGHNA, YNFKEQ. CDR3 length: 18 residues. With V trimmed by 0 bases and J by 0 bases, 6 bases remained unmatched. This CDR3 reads CASSQDGGTSGYQETQYF. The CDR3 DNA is TGTGCCAGCAGCCAAGATGGTGGGACTAGCGGTTACCAAGAGACCCAGTACTTC.

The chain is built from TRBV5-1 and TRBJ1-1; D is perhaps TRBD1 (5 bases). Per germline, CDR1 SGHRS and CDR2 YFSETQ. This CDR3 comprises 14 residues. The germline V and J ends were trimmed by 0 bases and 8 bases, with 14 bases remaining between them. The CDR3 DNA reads TGCGCCAGCAGCTTGGGTCGGGGCGGGGGGGAAGCTTTCTTT. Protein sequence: CASSLGRGGGEAFF.

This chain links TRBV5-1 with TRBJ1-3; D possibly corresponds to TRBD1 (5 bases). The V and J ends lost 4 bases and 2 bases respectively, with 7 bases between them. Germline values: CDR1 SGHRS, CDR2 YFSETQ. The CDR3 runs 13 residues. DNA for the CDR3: TGCGCCAGCAGCCCAGGGACTGGAAACACCATATATTTT. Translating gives CASSPGTGNTIYF.

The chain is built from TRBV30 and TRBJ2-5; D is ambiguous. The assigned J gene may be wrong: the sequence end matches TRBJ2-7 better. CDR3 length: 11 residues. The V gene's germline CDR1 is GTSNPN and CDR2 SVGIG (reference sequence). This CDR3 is CACISAYEQYF. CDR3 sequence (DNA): TGTGCCTGTATATCAGCGTACGAGCAGTACTTC.

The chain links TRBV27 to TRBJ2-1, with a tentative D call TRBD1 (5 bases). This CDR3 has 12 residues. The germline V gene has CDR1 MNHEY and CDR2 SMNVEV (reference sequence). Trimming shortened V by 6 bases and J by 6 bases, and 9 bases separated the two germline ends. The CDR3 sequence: CASRQGVNEQFF. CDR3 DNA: TGTGCCAGCAGACAAGGGGTCAATGAGCAGTTCTTC.

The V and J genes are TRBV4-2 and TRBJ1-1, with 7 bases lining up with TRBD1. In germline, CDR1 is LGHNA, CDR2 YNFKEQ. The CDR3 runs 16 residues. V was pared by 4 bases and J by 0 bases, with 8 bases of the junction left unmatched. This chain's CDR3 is CASSRASTGLNTEAFF. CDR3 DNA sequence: TGTGCCAGCAGCCGGGCCTCGACAGGGTTGAACACTGAAGCTTTCTTT.

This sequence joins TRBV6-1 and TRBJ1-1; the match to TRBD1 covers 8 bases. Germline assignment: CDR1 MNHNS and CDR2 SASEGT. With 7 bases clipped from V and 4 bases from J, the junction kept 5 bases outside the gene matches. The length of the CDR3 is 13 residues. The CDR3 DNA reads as TGTGCCAGCACCCCCACAGGGGGCACTGAAGCTTTCTTT. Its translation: CASTPTGGTEAFF.

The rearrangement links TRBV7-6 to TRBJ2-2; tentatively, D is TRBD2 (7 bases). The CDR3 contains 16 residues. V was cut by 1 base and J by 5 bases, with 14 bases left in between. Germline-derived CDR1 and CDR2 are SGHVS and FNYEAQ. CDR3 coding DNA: TGTGCCAGCAGCTTAGTCGGGGGGCCAGGGACCGGGGAGCTGTTTTTT. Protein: CASSLVGGPGTGELFF.

CDR3 bases: TGTGCCAGCACCGCAGACACAGGGGTATTTCGGACTGGCTACACCTTC. Translation gives CASTADTGVFRTGYTF. The gene calls are TRBV21-1 and TRBJ1-2; TRBD1 is taken as the D call from the table, unchecked against the DNA. TRBV21-1 is designated a pseudogene. This CDR3 is built from 16 residues.

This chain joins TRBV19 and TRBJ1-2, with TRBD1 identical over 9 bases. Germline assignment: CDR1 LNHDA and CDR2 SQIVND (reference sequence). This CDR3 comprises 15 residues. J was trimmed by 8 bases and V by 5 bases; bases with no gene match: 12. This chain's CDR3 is CASSSWTGQGDGYTF. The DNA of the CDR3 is TGTGCCAGTAGTTCATGGACGGGACAGGGAGACGGCTACACCTTC. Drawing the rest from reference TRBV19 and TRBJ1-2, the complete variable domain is DGGITQSPKYLFRKEGQNVTLSCEQNLNHDAMYWYRQDPGQGLRLIYYSQIVNDFQKGDIAEGYSVSREKKESFPLTVTSAQKNPTAFYLCASSSWTGQGDGYTFGSGTRLTVV.